These 3 T cell receptor beta chains were all obtained from the same sample, sequenced in a study of cytomegalovirus exposure and HLA in healthy donors. This PCR relied on a set of 60 Vbeta primers and 13 Jbeta primers. TCRdb keeps only in-frame clones here, not all; method: immunoSEQ multiplex PCR. This sample has fewer than 80,000 clones, with around 80% found just once. The material sequenced was PBMCs. Receptor source: a woman in her thirties or forties in good health and CMV-seropositive.

This clone was counted between two and nine times. The CDR3: CASSQDDTGGPTDTQYF. DNA of the CDR3: TGCGCCAGCAGCCAAGATGATACAGGGGGCCCCACAGATACGCAGTATTTT. The V and J genes are TRBV4-3 and TRBJ2-3, with 9 bases that match TRBD1. V trimming: 0 bases; J trimming: 2 bases; junction bases outside the gene matches: 6. Germline V gene lookup returns CDR1 LGHNA and CDR2 YSLEER. CDR3 size: 17 residues.

CDR3: CASSFPGLAVTYEQYF. The DNA of the CDR3 is TGTGCCAGCAGCTTCCCAGGACTAGCGGTTACCTACGAGCAGTACTTC. The chain has TRBV7-8 and TRBJ2-7; 10 bases match TRBD2. CDR1 and CDR2 from the germline V gene are SGHVS and FQNEAQ. This CDR3 spans 16 amino acids. Losses at the gene ends were 3 bases for V and 2 bases for J; bases not matched to a gene: 7. The entire variable domain, with the rest obtained from reference TRBV7-8 and TRBJ2-7, is as follows: GAGVSQSPRYKVAKRGQDVALRCDPISGHVSLFWYQQALGQGPEFLTYFQNEAQLDKSGLPSDRFFAERPEGSVSTLKIQRTQQEDSAVYLCASSFPGLAVTYEQYFGPGTRLTVT.

The chain carries TRBV7-2 and TRBJ1-3; D not certain. The ends were cut back, 6 bases at V and 2 bases at J, with 11 bases in the middle. CDR1 SGHTA and CDR2 FQGNSA come from the germline V gene. The CDR3 consists of 14 residues. CDR3: CASSSPPAGNTIYF. CDR3 sequence (DNA): TGTGCCAGCAGTTCCCCACCGGCTGGAAACACCATATATTTT.